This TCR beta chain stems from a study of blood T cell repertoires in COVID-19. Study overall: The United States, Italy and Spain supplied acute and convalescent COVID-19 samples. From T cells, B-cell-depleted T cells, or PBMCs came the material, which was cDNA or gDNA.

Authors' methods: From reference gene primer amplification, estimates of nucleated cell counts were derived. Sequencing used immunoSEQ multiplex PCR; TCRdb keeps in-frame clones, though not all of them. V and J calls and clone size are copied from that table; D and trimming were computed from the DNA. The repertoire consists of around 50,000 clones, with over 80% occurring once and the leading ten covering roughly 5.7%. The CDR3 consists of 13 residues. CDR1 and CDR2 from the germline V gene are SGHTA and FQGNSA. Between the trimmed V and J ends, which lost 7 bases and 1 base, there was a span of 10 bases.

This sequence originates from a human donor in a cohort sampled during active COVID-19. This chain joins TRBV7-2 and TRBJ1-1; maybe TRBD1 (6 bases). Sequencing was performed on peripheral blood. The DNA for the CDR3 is TGTGCCAGCACCAAAGGGGGGAACACTGAAGCTTTCTTT. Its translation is CASTKGGNTEAFF.